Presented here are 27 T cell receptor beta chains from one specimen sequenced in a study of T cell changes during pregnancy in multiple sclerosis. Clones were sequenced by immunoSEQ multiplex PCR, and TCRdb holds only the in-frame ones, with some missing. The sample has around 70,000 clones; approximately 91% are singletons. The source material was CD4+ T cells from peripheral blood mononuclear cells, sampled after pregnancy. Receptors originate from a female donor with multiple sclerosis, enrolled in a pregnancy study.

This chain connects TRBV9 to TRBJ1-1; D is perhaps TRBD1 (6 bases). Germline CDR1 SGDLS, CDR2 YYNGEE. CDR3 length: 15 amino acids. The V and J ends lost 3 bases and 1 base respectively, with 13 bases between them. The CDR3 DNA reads TGTGCCAGCAGCGCAGAGGGGGACACGAACACTGAAGCTTTCTTT. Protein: CASSAEGDTNTEAFF.

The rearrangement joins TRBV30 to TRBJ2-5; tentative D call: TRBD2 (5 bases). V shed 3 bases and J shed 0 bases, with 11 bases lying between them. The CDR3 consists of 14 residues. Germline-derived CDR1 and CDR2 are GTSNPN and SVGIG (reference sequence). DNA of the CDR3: TGTGCCTGGAGCGGACTTCTGTACCAAGAGACCCAGTACTTC. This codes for CAWSGLLYQETQYF.

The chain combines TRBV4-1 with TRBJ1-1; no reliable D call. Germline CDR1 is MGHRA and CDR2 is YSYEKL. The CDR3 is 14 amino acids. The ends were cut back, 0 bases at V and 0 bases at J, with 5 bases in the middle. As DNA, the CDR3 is TGCGCCAGCAGCCAAGACAGTATGAACACTGAAGCTTTCTTT. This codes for CASSQDSMNTEAFF.

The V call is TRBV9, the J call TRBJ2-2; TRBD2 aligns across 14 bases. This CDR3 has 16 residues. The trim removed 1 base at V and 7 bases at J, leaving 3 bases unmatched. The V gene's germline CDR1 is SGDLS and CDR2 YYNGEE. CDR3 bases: TGTGCCAGCAGCGTACGGACTAGCGGGAGGATCGGGGAGCTGTTTTTT. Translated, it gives CASSVRTSGRIGELFF.

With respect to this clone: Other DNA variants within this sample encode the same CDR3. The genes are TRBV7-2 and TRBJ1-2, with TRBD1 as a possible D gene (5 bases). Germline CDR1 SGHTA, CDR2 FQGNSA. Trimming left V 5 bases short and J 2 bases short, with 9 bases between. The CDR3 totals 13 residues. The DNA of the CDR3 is TGTGCCAGCAGCCGAGACAGAAACTATGGCTACACCTTC. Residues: CASSRDRNYGYTF.

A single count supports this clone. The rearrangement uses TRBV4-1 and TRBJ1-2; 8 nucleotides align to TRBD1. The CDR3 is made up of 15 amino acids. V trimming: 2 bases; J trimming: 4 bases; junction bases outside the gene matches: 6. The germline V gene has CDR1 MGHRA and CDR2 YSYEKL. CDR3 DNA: TGCGCCAGCAGCCAACCCCAGGGGGCTATCTATGGCTACACCTTC. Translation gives CASSQPQGAIYGYTF.

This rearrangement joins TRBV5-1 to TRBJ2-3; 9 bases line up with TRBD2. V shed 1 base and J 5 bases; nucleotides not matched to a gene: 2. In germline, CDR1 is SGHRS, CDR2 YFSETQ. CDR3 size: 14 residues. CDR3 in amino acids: CASSLLAGQDTQYF. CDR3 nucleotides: TGCGCCAGCAGCTTGCTAGCGGGGCAAGATACGCAGTATTTT.

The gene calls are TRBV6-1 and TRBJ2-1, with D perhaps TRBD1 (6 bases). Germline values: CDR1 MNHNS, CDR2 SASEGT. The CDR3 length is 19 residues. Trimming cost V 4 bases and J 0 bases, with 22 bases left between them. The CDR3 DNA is TGTGCCAGCAGTGTGGGGGCAGGACCGTTCATAACCTCCTACAATGAGCAGTTCTTC. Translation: CASSVGAGPFITSYNEQFF.

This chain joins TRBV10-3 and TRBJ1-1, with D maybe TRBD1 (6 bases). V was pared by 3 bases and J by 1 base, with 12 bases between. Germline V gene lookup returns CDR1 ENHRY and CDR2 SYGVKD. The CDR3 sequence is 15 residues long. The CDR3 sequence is CAISDPGAENTEAFF. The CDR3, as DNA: TGTGCCATCAGTGACCCAGGGGCAGAGAACACTGAAGCTTTCTTT.

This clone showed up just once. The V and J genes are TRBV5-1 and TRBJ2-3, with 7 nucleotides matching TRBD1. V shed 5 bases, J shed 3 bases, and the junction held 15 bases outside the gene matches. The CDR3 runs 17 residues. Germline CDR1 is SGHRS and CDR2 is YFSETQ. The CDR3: CASSFWARGGETDTQYF. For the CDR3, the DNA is TGCGCCAGCAGTTTTTGGGCGAGAGGGGGCGAGACAGATACGCAGTATTTT. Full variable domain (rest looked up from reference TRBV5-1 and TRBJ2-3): KAGVTQTPRYLIKTRGQQVTLSCSPISGHRSVSWYQQTPGQGLQFLFEYFSETQRNKGNFPGRFSGRQFSNSRSEMNVSTLELGDSALYLCASSFWARGGETDTQYFGPGTRLTVL.

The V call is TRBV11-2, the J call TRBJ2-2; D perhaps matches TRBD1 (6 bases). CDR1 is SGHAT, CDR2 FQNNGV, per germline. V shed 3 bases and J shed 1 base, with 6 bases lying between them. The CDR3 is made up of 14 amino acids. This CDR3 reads CASSLGQNTGELFF. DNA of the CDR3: TGTGCCAGCAGCTTGGGACAGAACACCGGGGAGCTGTTTTTT. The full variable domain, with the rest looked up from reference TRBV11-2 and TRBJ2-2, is EAGVAQSPRYKIIEKRQSVAFWCNPISGHATLYWYQQILGQGPKLLIQFQNNGVVDDSQLPKDRFSAERLKGVDSTLKIQPAKLEDSAVYLCASSLGQNTGELFFGEGSRLTVL.

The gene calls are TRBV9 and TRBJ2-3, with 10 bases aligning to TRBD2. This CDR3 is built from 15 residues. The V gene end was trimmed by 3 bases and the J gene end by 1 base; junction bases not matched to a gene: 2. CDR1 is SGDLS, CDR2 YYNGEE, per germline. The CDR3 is CASSALAGGTDTQYF. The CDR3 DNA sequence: TGTGCCAGCAGCGCTCTAGCGGGGGGCACAGATACGCAGTATTTT.

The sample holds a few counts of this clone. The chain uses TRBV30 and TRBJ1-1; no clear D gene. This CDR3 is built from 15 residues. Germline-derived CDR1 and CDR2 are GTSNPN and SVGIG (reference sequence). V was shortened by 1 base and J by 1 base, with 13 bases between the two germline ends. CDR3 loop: CAWSGSGSRNTEAFF. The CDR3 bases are TGTGCCTGGAGTGGGTCGGGGTCTAGGAACACTGAAGCTTTCTTT.

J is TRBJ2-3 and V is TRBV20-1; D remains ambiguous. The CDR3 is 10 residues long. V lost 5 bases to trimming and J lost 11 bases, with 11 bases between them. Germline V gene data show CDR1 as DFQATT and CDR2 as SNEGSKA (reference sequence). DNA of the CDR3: TGCAGTGCTGACTCTCAAAGGCAGTATTTT. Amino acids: CSADSQRQYF.

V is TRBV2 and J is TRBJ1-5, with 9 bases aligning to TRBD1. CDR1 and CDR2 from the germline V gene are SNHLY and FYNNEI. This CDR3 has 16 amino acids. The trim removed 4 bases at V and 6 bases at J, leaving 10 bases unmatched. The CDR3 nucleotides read TGTGCCAGCAGTGTCGAGAGGACAGGGGTCGGTCAGCCCCAGCATTTT. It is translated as CASSVERTGVGQPQHF.

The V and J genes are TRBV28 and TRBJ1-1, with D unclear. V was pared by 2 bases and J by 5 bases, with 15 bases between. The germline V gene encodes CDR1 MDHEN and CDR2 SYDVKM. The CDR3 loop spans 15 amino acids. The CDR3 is CASSLSAAGITEAFF. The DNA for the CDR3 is TGTGCCAGCAGTTTAAGTGCGGCGGGGATTACTGAAGCTTTCTTT.

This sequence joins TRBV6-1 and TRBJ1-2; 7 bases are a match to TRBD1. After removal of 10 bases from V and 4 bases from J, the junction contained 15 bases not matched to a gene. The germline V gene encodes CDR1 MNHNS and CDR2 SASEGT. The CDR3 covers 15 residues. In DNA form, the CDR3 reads TGTGCCATCCGGACAGGCGGAGTCCCTATCTATGGCTACACCTTC. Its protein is CAIRTGGVPIYGYTF.

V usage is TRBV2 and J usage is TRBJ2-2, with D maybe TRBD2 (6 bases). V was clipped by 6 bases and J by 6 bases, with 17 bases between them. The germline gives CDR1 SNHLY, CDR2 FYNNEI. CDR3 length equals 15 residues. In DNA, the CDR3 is TGTGCCAGCAGCCTAGGGACTGCTAACGCCGGGGAGCTGTTTTTT. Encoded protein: CASSLGTANAGELFF.

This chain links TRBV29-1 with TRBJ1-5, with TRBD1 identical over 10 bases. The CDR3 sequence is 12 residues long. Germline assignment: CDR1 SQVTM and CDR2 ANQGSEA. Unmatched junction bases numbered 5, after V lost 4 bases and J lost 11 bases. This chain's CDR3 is CSVGGQGMAQHF. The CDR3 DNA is TGCAGCGTTGGGGGACAGGGGATGGCCCAGCATTTT.

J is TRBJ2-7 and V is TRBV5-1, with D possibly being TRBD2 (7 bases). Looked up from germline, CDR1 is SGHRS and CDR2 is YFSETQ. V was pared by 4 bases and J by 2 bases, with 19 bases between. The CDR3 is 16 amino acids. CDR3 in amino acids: CASSPAEGGFAYEQYF. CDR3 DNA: TGCGCCAGCAGCCCTGCGGAGGGGGGGTTTGCCTACGAGCAGTACTTC.

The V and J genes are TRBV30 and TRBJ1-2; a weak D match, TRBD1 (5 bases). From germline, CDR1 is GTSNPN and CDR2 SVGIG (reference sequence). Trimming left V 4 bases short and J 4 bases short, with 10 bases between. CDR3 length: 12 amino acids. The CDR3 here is CAWTTGGYGYTF. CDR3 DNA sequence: TGTGCCTGGACTACGGGGGGCTATGGCTACACCTTC.

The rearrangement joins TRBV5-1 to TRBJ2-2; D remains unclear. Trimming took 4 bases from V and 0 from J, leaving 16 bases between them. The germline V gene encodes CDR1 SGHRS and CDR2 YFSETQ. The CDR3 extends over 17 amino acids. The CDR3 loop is CASSPVGRSSNTGELFF. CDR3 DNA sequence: TGCGCCAGCAGCCCGGTCGGTAGATCGTCGAACACCGGGGAGCTGTTTTTT.

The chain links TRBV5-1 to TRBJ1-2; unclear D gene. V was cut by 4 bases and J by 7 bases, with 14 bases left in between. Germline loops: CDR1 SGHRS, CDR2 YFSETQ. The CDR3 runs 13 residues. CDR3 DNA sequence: TGCGCCAGCAGCACCGAAGGTAGAGGTGGCTACACCTTC. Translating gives CASSTEGRGGYTF.

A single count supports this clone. The CDR3 here is CASSFRVYSNQPQHF. CDR3 nucleotide sequence: TGTGCCAGCAGTTTCAGGGTTTATAGCAATCAGCCCCAGCATTTT. The gene calls are TRBV28 and TRBJ1-5; tentatively, D is TRBD1 (5 bases). The length of the CDR3 is 15 residues. The germline CDR1 and CDR2 sequences are MDHEN and SYDVKM. The V gene lost 3 bases and the J gene lost 0 bases, with 9 bases spanning the gap.

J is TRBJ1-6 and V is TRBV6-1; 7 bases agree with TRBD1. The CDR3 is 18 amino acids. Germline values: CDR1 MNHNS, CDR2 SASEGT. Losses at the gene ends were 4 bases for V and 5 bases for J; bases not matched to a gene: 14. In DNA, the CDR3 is TGTGCCAGCAGTGCAACTTTTTGGGGGGACAGCGATAATTCACCCCTCCACTTT. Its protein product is CASSATFWGDSDNSPLHF.

CDR3 sequence reads: CATRDRDHYGYTF. DNA for the CDR3: TGTGCCACCCGGGACAGGGACCACTATGGCTACACCTTC. The rearrangement links TRBV6-5 to TRBJ1-2, with 9 bases matching TRBD1. V dropped 10 bases and J dropped 3; count of bases not matched to a gene: 6. Germline CDR1 is MNHEY and CDR2 is SVGAGI. The CDR3 has 13 amino acids.

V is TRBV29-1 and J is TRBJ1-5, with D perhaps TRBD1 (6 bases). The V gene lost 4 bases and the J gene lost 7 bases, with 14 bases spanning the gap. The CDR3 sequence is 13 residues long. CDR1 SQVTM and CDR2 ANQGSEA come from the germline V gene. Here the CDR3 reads CSVGASQGQPQHF. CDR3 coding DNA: TGCAGCGTTGGGGCCTCCCAGGGGCAGCCCCAGCATTTT. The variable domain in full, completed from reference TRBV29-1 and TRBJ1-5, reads SAVISQKPSRDICQRGTSLTIQCQVDSQVTMMFWYRQQPGQSLTLIATANQGSEATYESGFVIDKFPISRPNLTFSTLTVSNMSPEDSSIYLCSVGASQGQPQHFGDGTRLSIL.